This T cell receptor beta chain was found in a study of vaccination and CD4 T cells after COVID-19. The overall study: The stimulus for the cells was overlapping spike peptides derived from SARS-CoV-2, HCoV-NL63, HCoV-OC43 and HCoV-229E.

The Oncomine TCR Beta short-read assay sequenced DNA from cultured CD4+ T cells. TCRdb reprocessed the PCR reads via MiXCR and lists one record per CDR3 protein. The sample has about 7,600 distinct CDR3 sequences, approximately 37% seen once. Described treatment: approximately 11-day PBMC culture with coronavirus spike peptide pools or control peptides (ViraFEST assay). CD4+ T cells that came from the unexposed donor were collected before the COVID-19 pandemic (2011-2018). Unexposed-donor CD4+ T cells were probed with SARS-CoV-2 S/N and four cold-coronavirus spikes, cells permitting. Germline CDR1 SEHNR, CDR2 FQNEAQ (reference sequence). The ends were cut back, 0 bases at V and 1 base at J, with 3 bases in the middle. The CDR3 covers 13 residues. Study-wide findings and caveats: The authors studied relatively few convalescent patients and analyzed no early post-infection timepoints. Looking at convalescent patients, a median roughly 83% of reactive clones were present only post-vaccination.

For this clonotype: Antigen unknown.

This chain uses TRBV7-9 with TRBJ1-1; D gene unclear. The sequence was collected from a human donor in good health. The sequencing input was CD4+ T cells from blood, cultured in vitro. DNA for the CDR3: TGTGCCAGCAGCTTAGCCGGGAACACTGAAGCTTTCTTT. Translation: CASSLAGNTEAFF.